These 32 T cell receptor beta chains originate from one sample sequenced in a study of cytomegalovirus exposure and HLA in healthy donors (dated 2017 in TCRdb). The receptor library was made with the immunoSEQ multiplex PCR assay. For the multiplex PCR, a mixture combining 60 forward primers for TCR Vbeta segments and 13 reverse primers for TCR Jbeta segments was used. Drawn from immuneACCESS, this table holds only the in-frame rearrangements with V and J called that TCRdb kept. Clones are partly lost; checked studies trace under half to an unresolved V gene and leave the rest unexplained. Present in this sample are around 170,000 clones, 60% to 85% of which were seen just once. Roughly 1.6% of the sample belongs to the ten largest clones. Sequenced material: PBMCs. The receptor source for this set is a young man in good health and CMV-seronegative.

CDR3 amino acids: CASIERVGRNEQFF. Written as DNA, the CDR3 is TGTGCCAGCATCGAGCGGGTGGGAAGGAATGAGCAGTTCTTC. The chain recombines TRBV6-6 with TRBJ2-1, with D possibly TRBD2 on 6 matching bases. The CDR3 totals 14 residues. Germline V lookup: CDR1 MNHNY, CDR2 SVGAGI (reference sequence). V shed 7 bases and J shed 7 bases, with 17 bases lying between them.

The rearrangement links TRBV7-2 to TRBJ2-7; D is unresolved. Trimming cost V 5 bases and J 4 bases, with 9 bases left between them. Germline CDR1 and CDR2: SGHTA and FQGNSA. The CDR3 runs 12 residues. The DNA of the CDR3 is TGTGCCAGCAGCCCCCAACAGTACGAGCAGTACTTC. Translating gives CASSPQQYEQYF. Drawing the rest from reference TRBV7-2 and TRBJ2-7, the complete variable domain is GAGVSQSPSNKVTEKGKDVELRCDPISGHTALYWYRQSLGQGLEFLIYFQGNSAPDKSGLPSDRFSAERTGGSVSTLTIQRTQQEDSAVYLCASSPQQYEQYFGPGTRLTVT.

This rearrangement joins TRBV28 to TRBJ1-2, with TRBD1 matching over 7 bases. Trimming took 5 bases from V and 5 from J; bases not matched to a gene: 11. Per germline, CDR1 MDHEN and CDR2 SYDVKM. The CDR3 is 15 residues long. CDR3 loop: CASSPPGTAPYGYTF. The DNA of the CDR3 is TGTGCCAGCAGTCCACCCGGGACAGCTCCTTATGGCTACACCTTC.

The CDR3 DNA is TGTGCCAGCAGCCGGACCGGGAGTCACACTGAAGCTTTCTTT. Its protein is CASSRTGSHTEAFF. This sequence joins TRBV7-9 and TRBJ1-1; D unclear. From germline, CDR1 is SEHNR and CDR2 FQNEAQ (reference sequence). The length of the CDR3 is 14 residues. Trimming pared 5 bases from V and 3 bases from J, leaving 13 bases between.

The chain carries TRBV6-5 and TRBJ2-7, with 7 positions matching TRBD1. Germline V gene sequence: CDR1 MNHEY, CDR2 SVGAGI. With 2 bases clipped from V and 5 bases from J, the junction kept 9 bases outside the gene matches. This CDR3 contains 15 residues. The CDR3 region has the DNA TGTGCCAGCAGTTACCTACCGACAGGGACGAACGAGCAGTACTTC. Its protein is CASSYLPTGTNEQYF.

This clone has a single count. The chain combines TRBV27 with TRBJ1-2; D perhaps matches TRBD1 (5 bases). Germline CDR1 and CDR2: MNHEY and SMNVEV (reference sequence). The CDR3 length is 16 residues. The germline V and J ends were trimmed by 8 bases and 4 bases, with 23 bases remaining between them. CDR3 residues: CASGGGSGMEFYGYTF. The CDR3 nucleotides read TGTGCCAGCGGGGGGGGTTCCGGCATGGAGTTCTATGGCTACACCTTC.

The rearrangement links TRBV7-3 to TRBJ2-5, with 7 nucleotides matching TRBD1. The germline CDR1 and CDR2 sequences are SGHTA and FQGTGA. This CDR3 region has 14 residues. The V gene end was trimmed by 5 bases and the J gene end by 5 bases; junction bases not matched to a gene: 8. The CDR3 spells CASSPTGLGETQYF. CDR3 in DNA: TGTGCCAGCAGCCCGACAGGGTTGGGGGAGACCCAGTACTTC.

The CDR3 bases are TGTGCCAGCAGCTGGCCGGACAGGAGGAATGGCTACACCTTC. This gives the protein CASSWPDRRNGYTF. The chain is built from TRBV5-4 and TRBJ1-2; 7 bases map to TRBD1. The germline gives CDR1 SGHNT, CDR2 YYREEE (reference sequence). The V segment lost 3 bases and the J segment 6 bases; nucleotides outside the gene matches: 8. This CDR3 has 14 amino acids.

The chain employs TRBV19 and TRBJ1-5; D not resolved. The CDR3 runs to 15 residues. CDR1 and CDR2 from the germline V gene are LNHDA and SQIVND (reference sequence). Trimming pared 6 bases from V and 0 bases from J, leaving 12 bases between. The CDR3 protein is CASREGGDSNQPQHF. For the CDR3, the DNA is TGTGCCAGTAGAGAAGGAGGCGATAGCAATCAGCCCCAGCATTTT.

The chain links TRBV5-1 to TRBJ2-1, with 8 bases that match TRBD1. The CDR3 spans 15 residues. Germline trimming cut 3 bases from V and 0 bases from J; bases unmatched to any gene: 2. The germline CDR1 and CDR2 sequences are SGHRS and YFSETQ. The CDR3 DNA reads as TGCGCCAGCAGCTCCGGACAGGGCTCCTACAATGAGCAGTTCTTC. It encodes CASSSGQGSYNEQFF.

The V call is TRBV7-2, the J call TRBJ1-2; tentatively, D is TRBD1 (5 bases). The germline V and J ends were trimmed by 5 bases and 2 bases, with 9 bases remaining between them. Germline V lookup: CDR1 SGHTA, CDR2 FQGNSA. The length of the CDR3 is 13 residues. In DNA form, the CDR3 reads TGTGCCAGCAGCCCCCGGGGGAACTATGGCTACACCTTC. As protein: CASSPRGNYGYTF.

As concerns this clone: Mismatch with germline at one junction end may stem from a read error. For the CDR3, the DNA is TGTTCCAGCAGCTTAGAGGGCGGCGGGGTTCGGCCCAACTATGGCTACACCTTC. Protein: CSSSLEGGGVRPNYGYTF. This chain links TRBV7-9 with TRBJ1-2; no clear D gene. Germline CDR1 SEHNR, CDR2 FQNEAQ (reference sequence). The CDR3 extends over 18 amino acids.

The rearrangement links TRBV7-6 to TRBJ2-1; a weak D match, TRBD2 (7 bases). Trimming removed 3 bases at V and 3 bases at J, with 21 bases between. Germline CDR1 and CDR2: SGHVS and FNYEAQ. The CDR3 has 18 residues. The CDR3 protein is CASSLEAIGGGRYNEQFF. The CDR3 DNA is TGTGCCAGCAGCTTGGAGGCCATTGGCGGGGGCCGCTACAATGAGCAGTTCTTC.

The chain links TRBV10-2 to TRBJ2-7; 7 nucleotides align to TRBD1. Trimming removed 7 bases from V and 3 bases from J; junction bases left unmatched: 9. The length of the CDR3 is 14 residues. Germline CDR1 and CDR2: WSHSY and SAAADI. Written as DNA, the CDR3 is TGCGCCAGCACCCTAGACAGGGACGGCTACGAGCAGTACTTC. Translating gives CASTLDRDGYEQYF.

This rearrangement joins TRBV6-6 to TRBJ2-1, with D perhaps matching TRBD2 (5 bases). The CDR3 sequence is 16 residues long. V lost 2 bases and J lost 5, with 16 bases in between. The germline V gene has CDR1 MNHNY and CDR2 SVGAGI (reference sequence). CDR3 amino acids: CASSYGPAGIDNEQFF. The CDR3 bases are TGTGCCAGCAGTTACGGTCCGGCGGGCATCGACAATGAGCAGTTCTTC.

The V call is TRBV9, the J call TRBJ1-2; a weak D match, TRBD1 (5 bases). Germline CDR1 is SGDLS and CDR2 is YYNGEE. The CDR3 runs to 17 residues. V was clipped by 2 bases and J by 1 base, with 18 bases between them. The CDR3 DNA sequence: TGTGCCAGCAGCGTCAGACCTCAGGGTCCGATTAACTATGGCTACACCTTC. This encodes CASSVRPQGPINYGYTF.

This CDR3 is CAWSVIFPSGGNTIYF. Written as DNA, the CDR3 is TGTGCCTGGAGTGTAATATTTCCCTCAGGGGGAAACACCATATATTTT. V and J are TRBV30 and TRBJ1-3; D possibly corresponds to TRBD1 (5 bases). The CDR3 spans 16 residues. Germline CDR1 GTSNPN, CDR2 SVGIG (reference sequence). V lost 0 bases, J lost 4 bases, and 16 bases lay in between.

This clone was recorded only once. The rearrangement uses TRBV27 and TRBJ2-1, with 7 positions matching TRBD1. Trimming took 6 bases from V and 4 from J; bases not matched to a gene: 9. From germline, CDR1 is MNHEY and CDR2 SMNVEV (reference sequence). This CDR3 is 15 amino acids long. CDR3 nucleotide sequence: TGTGCCAGCAGCCGGCCCTCAGGGGGTTACAATGAGCAGTTCTTC. It codes for CASSRPSGGYNEQFF.

The chain uses TRBV28 and TRBJ2-3; TRBD2 matches 14 bases. The V segment lost 5 bases and the J segment 4 bases; nucleotides outside the gene matches: 8. The CDR3 is 17 amino acids. Germline V CDR1 and CDR2: MDHEN, SYDVKM. The CDR3 region is CASSPGLAGGTPDTQYF. The DNA of the CDR3 is TGTGCCAGCAGTCCAGGACTAGCGGGAGGCACCCCAGATACGCAGTATTTT.

This clone has a handful of counts. The genes are TRBV10-3 and TRBJ1-5; unclear D gene. Trimming stripped 10 bases from V and 3 bases from J, with 19 bases between. Germline V lookup: CDR1 ENHRY, CDR2 SYGVKD. CDR3 length: 15 residues. CDR3 loop: CATAGSVTDNQPQHF. Here the CDR3 DNA reads TGTGCCACCGCTGGGTCGGTAACAGACAATCAGCCCCAGCATTTT.

V usage is TRBV6-6 and J usage is TRBJ2-7; 8 positions agree with TRBD2. V trimming: 7 bases; J trimming: 5 bases; junction bases outside the gene matches: 10. The CDR3 has 14 amino acids. Germline loops: CDR1 MNHNY, CDR2 SVGAGI (reference sequence). For the CDR3, the DNA is TGTGCCAGCAAAGGAATAGCGGGGCAAGACGAGCAGTACTTC. Residues: CASKGIAGQDEQYF.

In DNA form, the CDR3 reads TGTGCCAGCTCACCAAAGGGGGATCGTGGCTACACCTTC. It specifies CASSPKGDRGYTF. The chain recombines TRBV18 with TRBJ1-2; D might be TRBD1 (6 bases). V lost 2 bases and J 7 bases, leaving 11 bases between the germline ends. CDR1 KGHSH and CDR2 LQKENI come from the germline V gene. This CDR3 region has 13 residues.

The V and J genes are TRBV7-9 and TRBJ2-3, with D possibly being TRBD1 (5 bases). V dropped 4 bases and J dropped 3 bases, with 14 bases sitting between them. CDR1 and CDR2 (germline): SEHNR, FQNEAQ (reference sequence). This CDR3 is built from 15 residues. The CDR3 region has the DNA TGTGCCAGCAGCTCCATGCAGACAGCTACAGATACGCAGTATTTT. Amino acids: CASSSMQTATDTQYF.

This chain uses TRBV7-3 with TRBJ1-1; 9 nucleotides align to TRBD1. The CDR3 loop spans 13 amino acids. V lost 5 bases and J lost 5; bases outside the gene matches: 3. Germline V gives CDR1 SGHTA, CDR2 FQGTGA. The CDR3 protein is CASSQQGATEAFF. In DNA form, the CDR3 reads TGTGCCAGCAGCCAACAGGGGGCTACTGAAGCTTTCTTT.

The chain combines TRBV9 with TRBJ1-5, with unresolved D. V lost 0 bases to trimming and J lost 10 bases, with 14 bases between them. The CDR3 runs to 14 residues. Germline V lookup: CDR1 SGDLS, CDR2 YYNGEE. CDR3 sequence: CASSVGESWSPQHF. The CDR3 DNA reads TGTGCCAGCAGCGTAGGCGAATCGTGGAGTCCCCAGCATTTT. The full variable domain, rest sourced from reference TRBV9 and TRBJ1-5, is DSGVTQTPKHLITATGQRVTLRCSPRSGDLSVYWYQQSLDQGLQFLIQYYNGEERAKGNILERFSAQQFPDLHSELNLSSLELGDSALYFCASSVGESWSPQHFGDGTRLSIL.

This clone was found a few times. This sequence joins TRBV28 and TRBJ2-7; a possible D gene is TRBD1 (5 bases). V lost 2 bases and J 4 bases, leaving 18 bases between the germline ends. Germline V lookup: CDR1 MDHEN, CDR2 SYDVKM. The CDR3 extends over 16 amino acids. CDR3 protein: CASSLLAGPFGYEQYF. The DNA for the CDR3 is TGTGCCAGCAGTTTACTTGCAGGGCCATTTGGGTACGAGCAGTACTTC.

The chain has TRBV5-1 and TRBJ2-7, with a possible D match to TRBD1 (5 bases). The ends were cut back, 0 bases at V and 0 bases at J, with 10 bases in the middle. Germline CDR1 is SGHRS and CDR2 is YFSETQ. The length of the CDR3 is 15 residues. CDR3 sequence: CASSLAPGSSYEQYF. The DNA for the CDR3 is TGCGCCAGCAGCTTGGCCCCAGGGTCCTCCTACGAGCAGTACTTC.

This rearrangement joins TRBV7-6 to TRBJ2-5; D unresolved. The CDR3 totals 14 residues. Germline V CDR1 and CDR2: SGHVS, FNYEAQ. V was cut by 1 base and J by 7 bases, with 13 bases left in between. The CDR3 DNA follows: TGTGCCAGCAGCTTAGGTAGAGCCCTCGGGACCCAGTACTTC. Its protein is CASSLGRALGTQYF. The complete variable domain, with remaining parts taken from reference TRBV7-6 and TRBJ2-5, reads GAGVSQSPRYKVTKRGQDVALRCDPISGHVSLYWYRQALGQGPEFLTYFNYEAQQDKSGLPNDRFSAERPEGSISTLTIQRTEQRDSAMYRCASSLGRALGTQYFGPGTRLLVL.

This clone was seen once. The V gene is TRBV2, the J gene TRBJ2-7; 8 bases are a match to TRBD2. Germline-derived CDR1 and CDR2 are SNHLY and FYNNEI. This CDR3 is built from 14 residues. V trimming: 7 bases; J trimming: 4 bases; junction bases outside the gene matches: 9. CDR3 region: CASIYSGTTYEQYF. The CDR3 coding sequence is TGTGCCAGCATTTATAGCGGGACCACATACGAGCAGTACTTC.

This clone was observed once. The chain links TRBV30 to TRBJ2-3, with 7 bases identical to TRBD2. This CDR3 is built from 15 residues. Germline trimming cut 5 bases from V and 3 bases from J; bases unmatched to any gene: 11. Germline V gives CDR1 GTSNPN, CDR2 SVGIG (reference sequence). CDR3 protein: CAWLERGDWTDTQYF. CDR3 sequence (DNA): TGTGCCTGGCTCGAGCGGGGCGATTGGACAGATACGCAGTATTTT.

This clone was recorded a few times. The chain is built from TRBV15 and TRBJ2-5; 7 nucleotides match TRBD2. TRBJ2-7 matches the DNA end more closely, so the J call is doubtful. CDR3 size: 13 residues. The germline gives CDR1 LNHNV, CDR2 YYDKDF (reference sequence). The CDR3 DNA reads as TGTGCCACCCAGCGGGACTACTCCTACGAGCAGTACTTC. It is translated as CATQRDYSYEQYF.

The chain uses TRBV14 and TRBJ1-6, with TRBD1 matching 10 bases. Germline-derived CDR1 and CDR2 are SGHDN and FVKESK. This CDR3 spans 15 amino acids. With V trimmed by 9 bases and J by 0 bases, 2 bases remained unmatched. The DNA for the CDR3 is TGTGCCAGAGACAGGGGGCTCTCCTATAATTCACCCCTCCACTTT. Its protein product is CARDRGLSYNSPLHF.